This TCR beta chain originates from a study of T cell repertoires in cytomegalovirus infection. General study findings and limits: What dominated the ex vivo response were HLA-C-restricted CMV-specific TCR beta clonotypes.

As to this clonotype: No antigen is known for it.

One entry per CDR3 protein results from TCRdb running MiXCR on the reads. The sample yields about 830,000 distinct CDR3 sequences, 30% to 35% seen once. V lost 1 base and J 9 bases, leaving 10 bases between the germline ends. CDR1 is MNHEY, CDR2 SVGAGI, per germline. The CDR3 loop spans 13 amino acids. Sequencing used cultured CD8+ T cells from PBMCs, obtained from culture after CMV antigen stimulation. This clonotype was sampled from a human donor in good health (CMV status not recorded). Some clones in this sample may be carry-over from other donors' samples. This chain joins TRBV6-5 and TRBJ2-1; tentative D call: TRBD2 (6 bases). The CDR3 protein is CASSYYGSTEQFF. The CDR3 DNA is TGTGCCAGCAGTTACTACGGGAGTACTGAGCAGTTCTTC.